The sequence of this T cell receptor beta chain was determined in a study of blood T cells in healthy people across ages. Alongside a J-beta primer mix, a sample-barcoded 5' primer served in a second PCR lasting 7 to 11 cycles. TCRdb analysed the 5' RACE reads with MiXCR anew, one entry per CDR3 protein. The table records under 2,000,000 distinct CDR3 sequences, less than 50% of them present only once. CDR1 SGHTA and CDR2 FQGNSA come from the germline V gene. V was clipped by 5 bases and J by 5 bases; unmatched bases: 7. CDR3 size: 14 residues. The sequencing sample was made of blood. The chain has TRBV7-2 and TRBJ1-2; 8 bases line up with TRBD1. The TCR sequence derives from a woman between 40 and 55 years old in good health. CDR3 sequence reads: CASSRRQGHYGYTF. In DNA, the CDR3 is TGTGCCAGCAGCCGGAGACAGGGGCATTATGGCTACACCTTC. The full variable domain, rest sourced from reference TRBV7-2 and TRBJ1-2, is GAGVSQSPSNKVTEKGKDVELRCDPISGHTALYWYRQSLGQGLEFLIYFQGNSAPDKSGLPSDRFSAERTGGSVSTLTIQRTQQEDSAVYLCASSRRQGHYGYTFGSGTRLTVV.